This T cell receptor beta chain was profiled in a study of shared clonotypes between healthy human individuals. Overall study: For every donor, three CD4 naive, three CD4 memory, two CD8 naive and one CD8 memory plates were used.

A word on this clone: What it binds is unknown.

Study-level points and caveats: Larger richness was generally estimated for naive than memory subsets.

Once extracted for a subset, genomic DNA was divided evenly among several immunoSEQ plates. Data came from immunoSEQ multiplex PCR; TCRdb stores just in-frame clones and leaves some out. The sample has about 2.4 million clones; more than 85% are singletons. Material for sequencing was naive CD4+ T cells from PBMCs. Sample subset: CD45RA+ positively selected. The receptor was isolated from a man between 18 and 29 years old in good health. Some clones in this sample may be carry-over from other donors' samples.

CDR3 residues: CASSLLVVAETQYF. The CDR3 DNA reads TGTGCCAGCAGCTTACTAGTGGTGGCAGAGACCCAGTACTTC. This chain uses TRBV7-9 with TRBJ2-5; D not certain. V was shortened by 2 bases and J by 4 bases, with 11 bases between the two germline ends. This CDR3 is built from 14 residues. The germline V gene encodes CDR1 SEHNR and CDR2 FQNEAQ (reference sequence).